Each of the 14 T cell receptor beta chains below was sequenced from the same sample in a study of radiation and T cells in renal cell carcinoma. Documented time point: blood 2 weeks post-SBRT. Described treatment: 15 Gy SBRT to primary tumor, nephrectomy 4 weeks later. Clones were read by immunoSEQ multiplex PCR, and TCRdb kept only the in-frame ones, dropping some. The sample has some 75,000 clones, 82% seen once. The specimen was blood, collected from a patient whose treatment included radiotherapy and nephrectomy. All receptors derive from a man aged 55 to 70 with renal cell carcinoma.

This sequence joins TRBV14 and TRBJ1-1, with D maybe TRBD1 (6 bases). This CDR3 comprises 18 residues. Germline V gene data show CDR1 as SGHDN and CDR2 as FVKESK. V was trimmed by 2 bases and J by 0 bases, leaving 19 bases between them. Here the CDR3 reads CASSQNPRLRDMNTEAFF. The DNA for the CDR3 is TGTGCCAGCAGCCAAAACCCCCGCCTACGGGACATGAACACTGAAGCTTTCTTT. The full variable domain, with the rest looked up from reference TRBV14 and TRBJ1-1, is EAGVTQFPSHSVIEKGQTVTLRCDPISGHDNLYWYRRVMGKEIKFLLHFVKESKQDESGMPNNRFLAERTGGTYSTLKVQPAELEDSGVYFCASSQNPRLRDMNTEAFFGQGTRLTVV.

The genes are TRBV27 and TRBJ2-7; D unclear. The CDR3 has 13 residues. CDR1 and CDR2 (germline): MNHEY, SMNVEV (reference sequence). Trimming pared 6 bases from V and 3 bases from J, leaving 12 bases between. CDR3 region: CASSFTAVYEQYF. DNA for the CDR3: TGTGCCAGCAGCTTTACCGCGGTCTACGAGCAGTACTTC.

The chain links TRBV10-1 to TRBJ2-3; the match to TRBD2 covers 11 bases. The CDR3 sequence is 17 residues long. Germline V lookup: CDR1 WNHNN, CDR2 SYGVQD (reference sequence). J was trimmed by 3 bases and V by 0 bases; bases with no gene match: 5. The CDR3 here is CASSESKTSGMTDTQYF. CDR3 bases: TGCGCCAGCAGTGAGTCTAAGACTAGCGGGATGACAGATACGCAGTATTTT.

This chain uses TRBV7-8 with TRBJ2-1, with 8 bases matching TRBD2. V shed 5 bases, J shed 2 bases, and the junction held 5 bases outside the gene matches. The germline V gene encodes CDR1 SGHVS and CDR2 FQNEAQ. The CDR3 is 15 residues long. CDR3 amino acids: CASSLLAGAYNEQFF. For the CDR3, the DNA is TGTGCCAGCAGCCTCCTAGCGGGTGCCTACAATGAGCAGTTCTTC.

This CDR3 is CASSFGAGGNQPQHF. DNA of the CDR3: TGTGCCAGCAGTTTTGGGGCAGGAGGCAATCAGCCCCAGCATTTT. The chain couples TRBV27 to TRBJ1-5; D is perhaps TRBD1 (5 bases). CDR1 is MNHEY and CDR2 is SMNVEV in the germline V gene (reference sequence). Trimming pared 3 bases from V and 2 bases from J, leaving 11 bases between. This CDR3 has 15 residues.

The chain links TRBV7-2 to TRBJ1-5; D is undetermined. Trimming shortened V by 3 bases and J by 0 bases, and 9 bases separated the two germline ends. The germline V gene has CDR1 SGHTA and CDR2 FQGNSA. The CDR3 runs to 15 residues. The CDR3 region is CASSFDGYSNQPQHF. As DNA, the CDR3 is TGTGCCAGCAGCTTCGACGGATATAGCAATCAGCCCCAGCATTTT. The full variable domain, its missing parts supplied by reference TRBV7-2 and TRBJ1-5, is GAGVSQSPSNKVTEKGKDVELRCDPISGHTALYWYRQSLGQGLEFLIYFQGNSAPDKSGLPSDRFSAERTGGSVSTLTIQRTQQEDSAVYLCASSFDGYSNQPQHFGDGTRLSIL.

The CDR3 DNA reads as TGTGCCAGCAGTTTTCTATTAAGGGGGTATCAGTATTTT. This gives the protein CASSFLLRGYQYF. The genes are TRBV28 and TRBJ2-3, with TRBD1 as a possible D gene (6 bases). Germline CDR1 and CDR2: MDHEN and SYDVKM. V was clipped by 3 bases and J by 12 bases, with 16 bases between them. The CDR3 extends over 13 amino acids.

The CDR3 is CASSVSGSSYNEQFF. For the CDR3, the DNA is TGTGCCAGCAGCGTTAGCGGGAGCTCCTACAATGAGCAGTTCTTC. The V call is TRBV7-6, the J call TRBJ2-1; 9 bases are shared with TRBD2. The CDR3 runs 15 residues. The V gene end was trimmed by 5 bases and the J gene end by 0 bases; junction bases not matched to a gene: 2. CDR1 and CDR2 from the germline V gene are SGHVS and FNYEAQ.

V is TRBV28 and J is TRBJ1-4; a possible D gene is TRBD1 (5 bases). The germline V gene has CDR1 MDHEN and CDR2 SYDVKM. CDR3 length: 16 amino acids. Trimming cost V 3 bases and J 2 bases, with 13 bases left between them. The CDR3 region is CASSLPTETTNEKLFF. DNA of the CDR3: TGTGCCAGCAGTTTGCCGACAGAAACCACTAATGAAAAACTGTTTTTT.

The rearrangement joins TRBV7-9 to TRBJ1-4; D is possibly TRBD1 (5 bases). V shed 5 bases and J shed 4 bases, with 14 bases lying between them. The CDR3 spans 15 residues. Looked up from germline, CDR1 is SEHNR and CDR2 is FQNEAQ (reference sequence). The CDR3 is CASSRTQGINEKLFF. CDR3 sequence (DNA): TGTGCCAGCAGCAGAACCCAGGGCATTAATGAAAAACTGTTTTTT.

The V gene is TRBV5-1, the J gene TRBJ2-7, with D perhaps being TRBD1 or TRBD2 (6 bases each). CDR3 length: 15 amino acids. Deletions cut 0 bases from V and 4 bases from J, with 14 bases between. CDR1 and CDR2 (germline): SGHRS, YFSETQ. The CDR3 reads CASSLEGGPPYEQYF. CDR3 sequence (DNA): TGCGCCAGCAGCTTGGAGGGGGGACCTCCTTACGAGCAGTACTTC.

CDR3: CASSPTGTGLIYGYTF. The CDR3 region has the DNA TGTGCCAGCAGTCCCACCGGGACAGGGTTGATCTATGGCTACACCTTC. The chain combines TRBV5-5 with TRBJ1-2, with 9 bases matching TRBD1. With V trimmed by 5 bases and J by 4 bases, 12 bases remained unmatched. The CDR3 runs to 16 residues. CDR1 and CDR2 from the germline V gene are SGHKS and YYEKEE (reference sequence).

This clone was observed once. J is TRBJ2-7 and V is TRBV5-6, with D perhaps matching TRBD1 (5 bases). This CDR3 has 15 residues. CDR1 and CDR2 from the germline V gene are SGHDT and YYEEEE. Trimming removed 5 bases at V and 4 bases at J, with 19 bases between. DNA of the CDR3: TGTGCCAGCAGACGTGCGACAGAGATGGAATACGAGCAGTACTTC. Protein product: CASRRATEMEYEQYF.

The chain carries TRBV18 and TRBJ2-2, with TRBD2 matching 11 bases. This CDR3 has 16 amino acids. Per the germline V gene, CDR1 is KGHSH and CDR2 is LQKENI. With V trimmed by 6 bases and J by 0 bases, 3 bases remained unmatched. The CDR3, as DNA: TGTGCCAGCTCTGGGACTAGCGGACCGAACACCGGGGAGCTGTTTTTT. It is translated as CASSGTSGPNTGELFF.